This T cell receptor beta chain was identified during a study of T cells in Graves' hyperthyroidism and ophthalmopathy. Ophthalmopathy patients had Clinical Activity Score at least 3, NOSPECS grade at least 4, duration under 3 months. PBMCs came from 7.5 to 10 ml fresh peripheral blood. This CDR3 spans 15 amino acids. CDR1 LGHDT and CDR2 YNNKEL come from the germline V gene (reference sequence). V lost 2 bases to trimming and J lost 8 bases; unmatched junction nucleotides: 7. TCR beta CDR3 sequences were amplified from RNA transcripts. The study used the HTBI primer set for a first-round RT-PCR of the TCR CDR3. Using its own MiXCR run on the multiplex PCR reads, TCRdb lists one record per CDR3 protein. The sample has around 400,000 distinct CDR3 sequences, roughly 15% seen once; the top ten hold around 20%.

Input material: blood. This TCR was recovered from an older woman with Graves' ophthalmopathy. The chain employs TRBV3-1 and TRBJ2-1; TRBD2 matches 9 bases. In nucleotides, the CDR3 is TGTGCCAGCAGCCAATACGGGACTAGCAGTCATGAGCAGTTCTTC. Translation gives CASSQYGTSSHEQFF.